This T cell receptor (beta chain) was profiled in a study of cytomegalovirus exposure and HLA in healthy donors. The PCR contained 60 Vbeta and 13 Jbeta primers. Libraries were prepared by immunoSEQ multiplex PCR; TCRdb keeps only in-frame clonotypes and omits some of them. The table has 75,000 to 100,000 clones, about 70% seen once. This clone was seen only a few times. The V and J ends lost 7 bases and 5 bases respectively, with 11 bases between them. The CDR3 covers 13 residues. CDR1 and CDR2 from the germline V gene are LNHDA and SQIVND (reference sequence). The sample consisted of PBMCs. The chain links TRBV19 to TRBJ1-4; D gene uncertain. This clonotype was sampled from a female donor in good health and CMV-seropositive. CDR3 region: CASTPPGNEKLFF. The DNA for the CDR3 is TGTGCCAGTACCCCCCCGGGAAATGAAAAACTGTTTTTT. The complete variable domain, with remaining parts taken from reference TRBV19 and TRBJ1-4, reads DGGITQSPKYLFRKEGQNVTLSCEQNLNHDAMYWYRQDPGQGLRLIYYSQIVNDFQKGDIAEGYSVSREKKESFPLTVTSAQKNPTAFYLCASTPPGNEKLFFGSGTQLSVL.